This T cell receptor beta chain was found in a study of blood T cell repertoires in COVID-19. Data came from immunoSEQ multiplex PCR; TCRdb stores just in-frame clones and leaves some out. Altogether roughly 78,000 clones are present, 70% to 90% being singletons, with the ten largest covering 18%. Sample: peripheral blood. The receptor comes from a woman at least 80 years old with acute or convalescent COVID-19.

The CDR3 DNA reads as TGTGCGCCAGCGGCAACCTTCAGCGGGGGTACGCAGTATTTT. Its protein product is CAPAATFSGGTQYF. V gene TRBV7-9 combines with J gene TRBJ2-3, with 8 bases fitting TRBD2. This CDR3 is 14 amino acids long. CDR1 is SEHNR and CDR2 is FQNEAQ in the germline V gene (reference sequence).